The clone carrying this T cell receptor beta chain was recorded at least ten times. As yet, its antigen is unknown. This sample is part of a study of T cells in Graves' hyperthyroidism and ophthalmopathy. Stable disease denoted Graves' hyperthyroidism without ophthalmopathy progression within 18 months. Not enrolled were patients with uncontrolled infection, other autoimmune disease, pregnancy or lactation. General study points: By a 13 V-J model, ophthalmopathy was set apart from stable hyperthyroidism. Ophthalmopathy got predicted by the model a median roughly 6.1 months before its onset.

Trimming cost V 0 bases and J 4 bases; bases outside gene matches: 7. This CDR3 has 17 residues. Germline CDR1 reads MGHDK; CDR2 reads SYGVNS. The investigators amplified TCR beta CDR3 regions from RNA transcripts. Researchers ran a first-round RT-PCR on the TCR CDR3 using the HTBI primer set. In TCRdb, the multiplex PCR reads were re-called with MiXCR into one record per CDR3 protein. The sample consists of approximately 870,000 distinct CDR3 sequences, approximately 40% of them appearing once. Sample: blood. The sequence derives from a man in his late teens or twenties with Graves' hyperthyroidism. The gene calls are TRBV25-1 and TRBJ1-3; 9 bases are shared with TRBD1. CDR3 nucleotides: TGTGCCAGCAGTGAATATCGGACAGGGGCGGCGGGAAACACCATATATTTT. Its translation: CASSEYRTGAAGNTIYF.